This T cell receptor (beta chain) was captured in a study of CD8+CD57+ T cells in acquired aplastic anemia. Across the study: Mean yield of DNA from sorted CD4+ and CD8+ cells was approximately 3 ug.

Findings and caveats of the study: Both patients and controls carried the same twenty-nine CD8+ CDR3 sequences.

CD8+CD57+ cell expansion had been shown by flow cytometry in patients chosen for sequencing. Patients were untreated when blood was sampled. As for this clonotype: Its antigen is unidentified.

Genomic DNA provided the template from which TCR beta VDJ and CDR3 profiles were obtained. TCRdb re-called the reads with MiXCR, one entry per CDR3 protein. Here the sample spans about 150,000 distinct CDR3 sequences, approximately 52% being singletons. CDR1 is SGHTA, CDR2 FQGNSA, per germline. The germline V and J ends were trimmed by 1 base and 9 bases, with 13 bases remaining between them. The CDR3 loop spans 15 amino acids. The receptor's source is a human donor with aplastic anemia. Input material: sorted CD4+, CD8+, or CD8+CD57+ T cells (not recorded which) from PBMCs. The chain combines TRBV7-2 with TRBJ1-6; no reliable D call. The CDR3: CASSLGLERASPLHF. The CDR3 nucleotides are TGTGCCAGCAGCTTAGGCCTCGAAAGGGCTTCACCCCTCCACTTT.